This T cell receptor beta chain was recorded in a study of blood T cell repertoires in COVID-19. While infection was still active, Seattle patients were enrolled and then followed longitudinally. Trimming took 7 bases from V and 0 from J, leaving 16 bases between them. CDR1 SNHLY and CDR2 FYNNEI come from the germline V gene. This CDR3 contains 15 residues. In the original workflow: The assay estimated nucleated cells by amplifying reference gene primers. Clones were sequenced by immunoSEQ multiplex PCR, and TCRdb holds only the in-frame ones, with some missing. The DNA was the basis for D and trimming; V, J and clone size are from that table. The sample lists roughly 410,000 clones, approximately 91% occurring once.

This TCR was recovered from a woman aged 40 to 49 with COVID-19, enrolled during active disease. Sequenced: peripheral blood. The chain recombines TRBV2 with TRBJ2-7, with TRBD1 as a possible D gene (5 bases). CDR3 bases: TGTGCCAGCATTTCGGACAATGCCTCCTCCTACGAGCAGTACTTC. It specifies CASISDNASSYEQYF.